Given below is one TCR beta chain in context. This entry is derived from a study of blood T cell repertoires in COVID-19. The CDR3 contains 15 residues. Looked up from germline, CDR1 is MDHEN and CDR2 is SYDVKM. Trimming at V came to 6 bases and at J to 4 bases, leaving 4 bases not matched to a gene. Measured with immunoSEQ multiplex PCR; TCRdb has only the in-frame clones, and not every one. In the table there are some 180,000 clones, approximately 80% of which are singletons. This chain joins TRBV28 and TRBJ1-6, with 9 positions matching TRBD1. The receptor comes from a woman aged 40 to 49 with COVID-19, enrolled during active disease. The sequenced sample consisted of peripheral blood. In DNA form, the CDR3 reads TGTGCCAGCAGACCAGGGACAGGGTATAATTCACCCCTCCACTTT. It is translated as CASRPGTGYNSPLHF.